This section outlines one T cell receptor beta chain sequence together with its context. With 6 bases removed from V and 1 base from J, the gap between germline ends came to 9 bases. CDR1 and CDR2 (germline): DFQATT, SNEGSKA (reference sequence). The length of the CDR3 is 13 residues. Unique molecular identifiers were used in preparing the TCRbeta library. In TCRdb, the PCR reads were re-called with MiXCR into one record per CDR3 protein. Among 420,000 or so distinct CDR3 sequences, roughly a tenth were seen once, and the ten largest hold 5% to 6.5%. This specimen comes from a study of T-cell reconstitution after alpha-beta-depleted transplantation in children.

The source was PBMCs from the stem cell graft donor, collected from the stem cell graft. The chain has TRBV20-1 and TRBJ2-2; D perhaps matches TRBD2 (5 bases). The clonotype comes from a human donor who donated a stem cell graft to a child with acute myeloid leukemia. CDR3 DNA: TGCAGTGCCCGCCGGGAGAACACCGGGGAGCTGTTTTTT. It is translated as CSARRENTGELFF.